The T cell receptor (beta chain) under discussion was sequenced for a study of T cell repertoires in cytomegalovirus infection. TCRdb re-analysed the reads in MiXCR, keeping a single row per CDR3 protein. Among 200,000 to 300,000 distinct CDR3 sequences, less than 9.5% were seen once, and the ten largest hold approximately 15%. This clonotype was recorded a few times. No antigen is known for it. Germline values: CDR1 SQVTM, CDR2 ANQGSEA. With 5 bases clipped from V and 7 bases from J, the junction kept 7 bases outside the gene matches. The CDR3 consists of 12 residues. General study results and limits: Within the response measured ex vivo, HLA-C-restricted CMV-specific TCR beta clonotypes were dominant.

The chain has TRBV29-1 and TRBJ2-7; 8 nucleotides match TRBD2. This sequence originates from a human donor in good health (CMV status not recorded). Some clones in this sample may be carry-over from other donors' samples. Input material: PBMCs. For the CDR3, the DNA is TGCAGCGTTAGAGCGGGAGCTGGGGAGCAGTACTTC. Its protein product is CSVRAGAGEQYF.